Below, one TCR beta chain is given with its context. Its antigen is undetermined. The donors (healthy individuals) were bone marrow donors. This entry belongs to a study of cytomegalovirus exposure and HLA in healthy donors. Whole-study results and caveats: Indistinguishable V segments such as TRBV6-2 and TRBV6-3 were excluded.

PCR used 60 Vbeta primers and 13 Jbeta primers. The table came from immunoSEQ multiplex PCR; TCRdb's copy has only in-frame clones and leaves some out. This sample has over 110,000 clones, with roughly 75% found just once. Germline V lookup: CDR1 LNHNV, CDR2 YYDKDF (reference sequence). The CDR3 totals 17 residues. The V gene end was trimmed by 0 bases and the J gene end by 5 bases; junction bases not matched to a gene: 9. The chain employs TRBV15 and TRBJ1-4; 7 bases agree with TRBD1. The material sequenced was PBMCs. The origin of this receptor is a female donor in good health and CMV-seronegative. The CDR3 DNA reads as TGTGCCACCAGCAGAGAACAGGGGTTAAGCGGGAATGAAAAACTGTTTTTT. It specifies CATSREQGLSGNEKLFF. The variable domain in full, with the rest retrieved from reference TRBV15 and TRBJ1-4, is DAMVIQNPRYQVTQFGKPVTLSCSQTLNHNVMYWYQQKSSQAPKLLFHYYDKDFNNEADTPDNFQSRRPNTSFCFLDIRSPGLGDTAMYLCATSREQGLSGNEKLFFGSGTQLSVL.